Each of the 27 T cell receptor beta chains below was sequenced from the same sample in a study of T-cell reconstitution after alpha-beta-depleted transplantation in children. Unique molecular identifiers tagged the TCRbeta library. TCRdb re-called the PCR reads through MiXCR, storing one row per CDR3 protein. Of fewer than 250,000 distinct CDR3 sequences listed, 6.5% to 10% are singletons. The sequencing here drew on PBMCs, mostly from graft donor cells, taken 180 days after TCRalphabeta/CD19-depleted stem cell transplant. The source of these receptors is a male patient between 10 and 17 years old who had a stem cell transplant for acute lymphoblastic leukemia, so the T cells may come from the graft donor.

This clonotype was counted at least ten times. V usage is TRBV11-2 and J usage is TRBJ2-7, with TRBD1 as a possible D gene (6 bases). This CDR3 has 16 residues. Trimming removed 6 bases at V and 0 bases at J, with 18 bases between. The germline V gene encodes CDR1 SGHAT and CDR2 FQNNGV. The CDR3 DNA sequence: TGTGCCAGCAGTCCGACCCGGGGACACTTCTCCTACGAGCAGTACTTC. It specifies CASSPTRGHFSYEQYF.

At least ten counts were recorded for this clonotype. The V and J genes are TRBV20-1 and TRBJ2-7; maybe TRBD1 (5 bases). Germline V gives CDR1 DFQATT, CDR2 SNEGSKA (reference sequence). V lost 4 bases and J 4 bases, leaving 17 bases between the germline ends. This CDR3 has 14 residues. In nucleotides, the CDR3 is TGCAGTGCTATAGGTCCCTACAGGATTTACGAGCAGTACTTC. Its protein is CSAIGPYRIYEQYF.

In this sample, this clonotype turned up many times. The chain is built from TRBV7-3 and TRBJ2-3; TRBD2 agrees at 9 bases. Trimming cost V 5 bases and J 2 bases; bases outside gene matches: 8. Germline loops: CDR1 SGHTA, CDR2 FQGTGA. CDR3 length equals 16 residues. CDR3 protein: CASSPSLAGPTDTQYF. The CDR3 coding sequence is TGTGCCAGCAGCCCATCTCTAGCGGGGCCCACAGATACGCAGTATTTT.

A word on this clonotype: Possible read error: a much larger clone is one base away. The chain is built from TRBV6-4 and TRBJ2-6, with D maybe TRBD1 (5 bases). The CDR3 sequence is 18 residues long. The germline V gene has CDR1 MRHNA and CDR2 SNTAGT. The CDR3 protein is CASSDSGGMSSGANVPTF. The CDR3 DNA follows: TGTGCCAGCAGTGACTCGGGCGGAATGAGCTCTGGGGCCAACGTCCCGACTTTC.

This clonotype was found many times. The chain is built from TRBV7-9 and TRBJ2-7; 10 nucleotides line up with TRBD1. V was pared by 3 bases and J by 3 bases, with 5 bases of the junction left unmatched. The length of the CDR3 is 15 residues. Germline V gives CDR1 SEHNR, CDR2 FQNEAQ (reference sequence). In DNA form, the CDR3 reads TGTGCCAGCAGCTTCGACAGGGGGCAGGGCTACGAGCAGTACTTC. This sequence encodes CASSFDRGQGYEQYF.

This clonotype was recorded many times. This chain connects TRBV7-8 to TRBJ2-4; TRBD2 aligns across 8 bases. J gave up 9 bases and V 1 base, and 5 bases lay outside the gene matches. CDR3 size: 14 residues. The germline V gene encodes CDR1 SGHVS and CDR2 FQNEAQ. The CDR3 loop reads CASSLGSGGGIQYF. CDR3 coding DNA: TGTGCCAGCAGCTTAGGATCCGGGGGGGGCATTCAGTACTTC. The full variable domain, in which reference TRBV7-8 and TRBJ2-4 provide the parts outside the CDR3, is GAGVSQSPRYKVAKRGQDVALRCDPISGHVSLFWYQQALGQGPEFLTYFQNEAQLDKSGLPSDRFFAERPEGSVSTLKIQRTQQEDSAVYLCASSLGSGGGIQYFGAGTRLSVL.

This clonotype was observed at least ten times. The chain joins TRBV9 to TRBJ2-7; D is ambiguous. V was trimmed by 0 bases and J by 3 bases, leaving 4 bases between them. Per germline, CDR1 SGDLS and CDR2 YYNGEE. This CDR3 is built from 12 residues. The CDR3 coding sequence is TGTGCCAGCAGCGTAGACCACTACGAGCAGTACTTC. It specifies CASSVDHYEQYF.

This clonotype was seen at least ten times. V and J are TRBV5-1 and TRBJ1-3, with 7 bases lining up with TRBD1. V shed 2 bases, J shed 5 bases, and the junction held 22 bases outside the gene matches. Germline V gene lookup returns CDR1 SGHRS and CDR2 YFSETQ. The CDR3 has 20 residues. CDR3 in DNA: TGCGCCAGCAGCTTACACCGGGACAGCGACTTATCGTCCGATAGAAACACCATATATTTT. Protein product: CASSLHRDSDLSSDRNTIYF.

This clonotype was detected ten times or more. The rearrangement joins TRBV6-1 to TRBJ1-3; possible D gene TRBD1, 5 bases. The V gene's germline CDR1 is MNHNS and CDR2 SASEGT. Trimming removed 4 bases from V and 2 bases from J, with 9 bases in between. CDR3 length: 14 residues. The CDR3 sequence is CASSAGGPGNTIYF. CDR3 nucleotide sequence: TGTGCCAGCAGTGCCGGGGGTCCTGGAAACACCATATATTTT.

This clonotype has a count of ten or more. Its ends do not fully match the called genes, so a read error is possible. The V and J genes are TRBV28 and TRBJ2-2; 7 bases align to TRBD1. CDR1 and CDR2 (germline): MDHEN, SYDVKM. The CDR3 is 16 residues long. CDR3 bases: TGTGCCAGCAGTTCCCCGACAGGGCGAGGGACCGGGGACCTGTTTTTT. This encodes CASSSPTGRGTGDLFF. The full variable domain, completed using reference TRBV28 and TRBJ2-2, is DVKVTQSSRYLVKRTGEKVFLECVQDMDHENMFWYRQDPGLGLRLIYFSYDVKMKEKGDIPEGYSVSREKKERFSLILESASTNQTSMYLCASSSPTGRGTGDLFFGEGSRLTVL.

A few counts support this clonotype. The chain is built from TRBV25-1 and TRBJ2-5; unclear D gene. Looked up from germline, CDR1 is MGHDK and CDR2 is SYGVNS. Trimming removed 1 base from V and 3 bases from J, with 6 bases in between. The CDR3 sequence is 13 residues long. The CDR3 DNA follows: TGTGCCAGCAGTGAATCGAGAGAAGAGACCCAGTACTTC. It codes for CASSESREETQYF.

There are many counts of this clonotype. The chain links TRBV28 to TRBJ1-2, with 9 bases that match TRBD1. In germline, CDR1 is MDHEN, CDR2 SYDVKM. With 3 bases clipped from V and 10 bases from J, the junction kept 15 bases outside the gene matches. This CDR3 contains 16 residues. CDR3 protein: CASSFLPGQGSEVYTF. CDR3 DNA: TGTGCCAGCAGTTTTCTGCCGGGACAGGGATCCGAGGTCTACACCTTC.

This clonotype was counted between two and nine times. The CDR3 loop reads CASGGGLYGYTF. In DNA, the CDR3 is TGTGCCTCCGGAGGAGGCCTCTATGGCTACACCTTC. This sequence joins TRBV28 and TRBJ1-2; unclear D gene. The CDR3 contains 12 residues. Germline values: CDR1 MDHEN, CDR2 SYDVKM. With 11 bases removed from V and 4 bases from J, the gap between germline ends came to 14 bases.

The V call is TRBV7-6, the J call TRBJ2-3; 7 bases are a match to TRBD2. V trimming: 5 bases; J trimming: 3 bases; junction bases outside the gene matches: 11. This CDR3 spans 16 amino acids. Germline CDR1 and CDR2: SGHVS and FNYEAQ. The CDR3 DNA is TGTGCCAGCAGCCACCCCCTTGCGGGGGAGACAGATACGCAGTATTTT. It codes for CASSHPLAGETDTQYF.

The sample holds many counts of this clonotype. The chain is built from TRBV27 and TRBJ1-6; D is possibly TRBD1 (5 bases). This CDR3 has 14 amino acids. CDR1 is MNHEY and CDR2 is SMNVEV in the germline V gene (reference sequence). Trimming took off 2 bases at V and 8 bases at J, with 10 bases between the two ends. For the CDR3, the DNA is TGTGCCAGCAGTTTACGAGGGGCTGATTCACCCCTCCACTTT. It yields the protein CASSLRGADSPLHF.

This clonotype came up a few times. This chain links TRBV12-3 or TRBV12-4 with TRBJ2-1; the match to TRBD2 covers 8 bases. The J segment lost 2 bases and the V segment lost 5 bases, leaving 5 bases of the junction unmatched. The CDR3 is 15 residues long. CDR3 sequence: CASSMKRGPYNEQFF. The CDR3 coding sequence is TGTGCCAGCAGTATGAAGCGGGGGCCCTACAATGAGCAGTTCTTC.

This clonotype was detected many times. The rearrangement joins TRBV6-1 to TRBJ2-4; 9 nucleotides align to TRBD2. CDR3 size: 16 residues. J lost 0 bases, V lost 6 bases, and 6 bases had no gene match. Per the germline V gene, CDR1 is MNHNS and CDR2 is SASEGT. This chain's CDR3 is CASSLTSGVAKNIQYF. CDR3 bases: TGTGCCAGCAGCCTGACTAGCGGTGTAGCCAAAAACATTCAGTACTTC.

This clonotype was counted many times. The chain has TRBV3-1 and TRBJ1-5, with a tentative D call TRBD1 (5 bases). The CDR3 extends over 13 amino acids. The germline V and J ends were trimmed by 4 bases and 1 base, with 5 bases remaining between them. Germline assignment: CDR1 LGHDT and CDR2 YNNKEL (reference sequence). This chain's CDR3 is CASSRDSNQPQHF. Here the CDR3 DNA reads TGTGCCAGCAGCCGGGACAGCAATCAGCCCCAGCATTTT.

This clonotype appeared a single time. A much larger clone differs by one base, so this may be a read error. This CDR3 reads CSARNEREWNYEQYF. CDR3 sequence (DNA): TGCAGTGCTAGAAACGAGCGGGAGTGGAACTACGAGCAGTACTTC. This chain uses TRBV20-1 with TRBJ2-7, with 8 bases identical to TRBD2. CDR1 is DFQATT and CDR2 is SNEGSKA in the germline V gene (reference sequence). V was clipped by 2 bases and J by 3 bases; unmatched bases: 9. CDR3 length: 15 amino acids.

This clonotype was observed many times. This sequence joins TRBV11-2 and TRBJ2-1; perhaps TRBD1 as D (6 bases). Trimming left V 5 bases short and J 5 bases short, with 16 bases between. The CDR3 consists of 15 residues. Per germline, CDR1 SGHAT and CDR2 FQNNGV. The CDR3 reads CASSPRTGQNNEQFF. The CDR3 coding sequence is TGTGCCAGCAGCCCGCGAACCGGACAGAACAATGAGCAGTTCTTC.

This clonotype was picked up many times. The chain carries TRBV7-9 and TRBJ1-5; a weak D match, TRBD1 (5 bases). Deletions cut 4 bases from V and 0 bases from J, with 16 bases between. Germline V CDR1 and CDR2: SEHNR, FQNEAQ (reference sequence). The CDR3 has 17 residues. The CDR3 spells CASSSEGRSNSNQPQHF. The CDR3 DNA follows: TGTGCCAGCAGCTCAGAGGGGCGGAGTAATAGCAATCAGCCCCAGCATTTT.

This clonotype was observed at least ten times. V and J are TRBV20-1 and TRBJ2-7; possible D gene TRBD1, 7 bases. V was shortened by 1 base and J by 2 bases, with 15 bases between the two germline ends. This CDR3 has 15 residues. Germline V lookup: CDR1 DFQATT, CDR2 SNEGSKA (reference sequence). The CDR3 DNA reads as TGCAGTGCTAGAGGTTGGGGGGACAGACCCTACGAGCAGTACTTC. It translates to CSARGWGDRPYEQYF.

The chain recombines TRBV12-5 with TRBJ2-7; TRBD2 is a possible D gene (5 bases). Per germline, CDR1 LGHNT and CDR2 FRNRAP. This CDR3 region has 13 residues. Trimming pared 5 bases from V and 0 bases from J, leaving 8 bases between. CDR3 amino acids: CASGAGFSYEQYF. In DNA form, the CDR3 reads TGTGCTAGTGGTGCGGGTTTCTCCTACGAGCAGTACTTC.

In this sample, this clonotype turned up many times. The rearrangement links TRBV7-6 to TRBJ2-1; unclear D gene. CDR3 length: 13 residues. V was shortened by 3 bases and J by 4 bases, with 7 bases between the two germline ends. CDR1 and CDR2 (germline): SGHVS, FNYEAQ. This CDR3 reads CASSFRTYNEQFF. The CDR3 DNA sequence: TGTGCCAGCAGCTTTCGGACGTACAATGAGCAGTTCTTC.

This clonotype was detected ten times or more. The V and J genes are TRBV29-1 and TRBJ2-3; either TRBD1 or TRBD2 may supply D (5 bases each). V shed 7 bases and J shed 0 bases, with 20 bases lying between them. The CDR3 loop spans 16 amino acids. Germline V gene sequence: CDR1 SQVTM, CDR2 ANQGSEA. CDR3 bases: TGCAGCGGGGGACCGCTAAGGCCAACTAGCACAGATACGCAGTATTTT. Amino acid sequence: CSGGPLRPTSTDTQYF.

This clonotype was seen repeatedly, ten times or more. V usage is TRBV29-1 and J usage is TRBJ2-3; no firm D call. CDR3 length: 16 amino acids. The germline CDR1 and CDR2 sequences are SQVTM and ANQGSEA. V was shortened by 0 bases and J by 7 bases, with 20 bases between the two germline ends. The CDR3 spells CSVEDHPLIFRNTQYF. The CDR3 nucleotides are TGCAGCGTTGAAGATCACCCTCTGATTTTTAGGAATACGCAGTATTTT.

This clonotype has a count of ten or more. The chain joins TRBV28 to TRBJ2-2, with D perhaps TRBD1 (6 bases). CDR3 length: 15 residues. The V gene's germline CDR1 is MDHEN and CDR2 SYDVKM. V lost 5 bases and J 4 bases, leaving 14 bases between the germline ends. CDR3 residues: CASSATGWSTGELFF. In DNA form, the CDR3 reads TGTGCCAGCAGTGCAACAGGGTGGAGCACCGGGGAGCTGTTTTTT. Filled out from reference TRBV28 and TRBJ2-2, the complete variable domain reads DVKVTQSSRYLVKRTGEKVFLECVQDMDHENMFWYRQDPGLGLRLIYFSYDVKMKEKGDIPEGYSVSREKKERFSLILESASTNQTSMYLCASSATGWSTGELFFGEGSRLTVL.